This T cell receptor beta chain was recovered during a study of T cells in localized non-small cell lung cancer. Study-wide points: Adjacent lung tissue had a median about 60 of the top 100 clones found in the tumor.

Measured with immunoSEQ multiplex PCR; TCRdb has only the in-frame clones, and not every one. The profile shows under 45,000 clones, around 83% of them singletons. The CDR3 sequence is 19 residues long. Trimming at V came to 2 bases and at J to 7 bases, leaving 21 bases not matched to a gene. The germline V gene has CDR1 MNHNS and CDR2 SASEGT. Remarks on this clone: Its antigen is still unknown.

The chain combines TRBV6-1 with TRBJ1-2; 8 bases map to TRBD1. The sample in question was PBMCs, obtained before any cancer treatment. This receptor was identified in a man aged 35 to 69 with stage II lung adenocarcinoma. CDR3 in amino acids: CASSEFNGQGFSGPGGYTF. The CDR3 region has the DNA TGTGCCAGCAGTGAATTTAACGGACAGGGTTTTTCTGGCCCAGGTGGCTACACCTTC.